The rows below give T cell receptor beta chains drawn from one sample of a study of cytomegalovirus exposure and HLA in healthy donors. Profiled with immunoSEQ multiplex PCR; TCRdb holds only in-frame clones, not every one. The repertoire holds 130,000 to 150,000 clones, with 73% as singletons. The sample was PBMCs. Receptors were obtained from a human donor in good health. CDR3s include the opening cysteine and the closing phenylalanine or tryptophan. Each record gives: clone size, D gene, V gene, J gene, CDR3 protein, CDR3 DNA. A D gene is named only where the DNA matches it firmly. Clone size, where shown, is once, few, many, or a class for clones that have expanded.

-	-	TRBV7-8	TRBJ1-2	CASSTGSPYGYTF	TGTGCCAGCAGCACAGGGTCCCCCTATGGCTACACCTTC
-	TRBD2	TRBV28	TRBJ2-5	CASKGFGTSGQETQYF	TGTGCCAGCAAGGGTTTTGGGACTAGCGGCCAAGAGACCCAGTACTTC
-	-	TRBV27	TRBJ1-1	CASSFSLNTEAFF	TGTGCCAGCAGTTTCTCGTTGAACACTGAAGCTTTCTTT
few	-	TRBV5-1	TRBJ2-5	CASSPSRLQETQYF	TGCGCCAGCAGCCCCTCGCGGCTCCAAGAGACCCAGTACTTC
-	-	TRBV2	TRBJ1-6	CASWGGVANSPLHF	TGTGCCAGCTGGGGGGGCGTCGCGAATTCACCCCTCCACTTT
-	TRBD2	TRBV7-9	TRBJ2-3	CASSSLTSGTGTDTQYF	TGTGCCAGCAGCTCTCTGACTAGCGGGACGGGCACAGATACGCAGTATTTT
-	-	TRBV7-9	TRBJ1-1	CSSSLSGTEAFF	TGTTCCAGCAGCTTGAGTGGCACTGAAGCTTTCTTT
-	TRBD1	TRBV2	TRBJ2-5	CASRPIQGARGETQYF	TGTGCCAGCAGACCCATTCAGGGGGCGCGAGGAGAGACCCAGTACTTC
-	TRBD1	TRBV7-2	TRBJ1-6	CASGKGDRSYNSPLHF	TGTGCCAGCGGAAAAGGGGACAGAAGCTATAATTCACCCCTCCACTTT
-	-	TRBV27	TRBJ1-6	CASSSQLMSSYNSPLHF	TGTGCCAGCAGTTCACAGCTCATGAGCTCCTATAATTCACCCCTCCACTTT
-	TRBD1	TRBV29-1	TRBJ1-1	CSALTGGLEAFF	TGCAGCGCACTGACAGGGGGATTAGAAGCTTTCTTT
-	TRBD1	TRBV7-8	TRBJ1-2	CASSSGATGVVNGYTF	TGTGCCAGCAGCTCCGGTGCTACAGGGGTCGTCAATGGCTACACCTTC
-	-	TRBV9	TRBJ2-7	CASSVAISDEQYF	TGTGCCAGCAGCGTAGCAATTTCGGACGAGCAGTACTTC
-	TRBD1	TRBV10-2	TRBJ2-7	CASSWGTGTGVNEQYF	TGCGCCAGCAGTTGGGGGACCGGGACAGGGGTTAACGAGCAGTACTTC
-	TRBD1	TRBV19	TRBJ2-7	CASSARDSALIEQYF	TGTGCCAGTAGTGCCCGGGACAGTGCCCTGATTGAGCAGTACTTC
-	TRBD2	TRBV10-3	TRBJ2-7	CAIQEVSGSPGSSYEQYF	TGTGCCATCCAGGAGGTTAGCGGGAGCCCCGGAAGCTCCTACGAGCAGTACTTC
few	-	TRBV5-4	TRBJ2-6	CASSLGGSSSGANVLTF	TGTGCCAGCAGCTTAGGCGGATCCTCGTCTGGGGCCAACGTCCTGACTTTC
few	TRBD1	TRBV27	TRBJ1-4	CASSLTGGNEKLFF	TGTGCCAGCAGTCTCACAGGGGGTAATGAAAAACTGTTTTTT
-	-	TRBV5-4	TRBJ1-2	CASSSHLGASYGYTF	TGTGCCAGCAGCTCTCACTTGGGGGCATCCTATGGCTACACCTTC
-	TRBD2	TRBV6-4	TRBJ2-7	CAIGSGTGLSSYEQYF	TGTGCCATCGGTAGCGGGACGGGTCTTAGCTCCTACGAGCAGTACTTC
-	TRBD1	TRBV11-2	TRBJ2-7	CASTKVGTGGYEQYF	TGTGCCAGCACTAAGGTGGGGACAGGAGGTTACGAGCAGTACTTC
-	-	TRBV11-2	TRBJ2-3	CASRRDTNTQYF	TGTGCCAGCAGACGGGATACAAATACGCAGTATTTT
-	-	TRBV7-9	TRBJ1-4	CASSLAVNEKLFF	TGTGCCAGCAGCTTAGCCGTGAATGAAAAACTGTTTTTT
-	TRBD2	TRBV5-6	TRBJ2-7	CASSLTSGYEQYF	TGTGCCAGCAGCTTGACTAGCGGCTACGAGCAGTACTTC
-	TRBD2	TRBV4-1	TRBJ2-7	CASSQDRRGVYEQYF	TGCGCCAGCAGCCAAGATCGCCGGGGGGTCTACGAGCAGTACTTC
-	TRBD2	TRBV2	TRBJ2-3	CATKAGPNTDTQYF	TGTGCCACCAAAGCGGGACCTAACACAGATACGCAGTATTTT
once	TRBD1	TRBV5-4	TRBJ2-5	CASSRRQGASQETQYF	TGTGCCAGCAGCCGCAGACAGGGGGCGTCCCAAGAGACCCAGTACTTC
-	-	TRBV6-4	TRBJ2-3	CASSDDLTDTQYF	TGTGCCAGCAGTGACGACTTGACAGATACGCAGTATTTT
-	TRBD2	TRBV7-8	TRBJ2-7	CASSSGTSVYEQYF	TGTGCCAGCAGCTCAGGGACTAGCGTCTACGAGCAGTACTTC
-	-	TRBV5-8	TRBJ1-5	CASGKNQPQHF	TGTGCCAGCGGCAAGAATCAGCCCCAGCATTTT
once	-	TRBV4-1	TRBJ2-1	CASSQVRGNEQFF	TGCGCCAGCAGCCAAGTCAGGGGTAATGAGCAGTTCTTC
-	-	TRBV5-4	TRBJ1-4	CASSSTGDATNEKLFF	TGTGCCAGCAGCTCCACGGGGGATGCAACTAATGAAAAACTGTTTTTT
-	-	TRBV9	TRBJ1-1	CASSPGRTNTEAFF	TGTGCCAGCAGCCCCGGGAGAACGAACACTGAAGCTTTCTTT
-	-	TRBV28	TRBJ2-7	CASSFQNEQYF	TGTGCCAGCAGTTTTCAGAACGAGCAGTACTTC
-	-	TRBV14	TRBJ2-2	CASSQLSSGGNTGELFF	TGTGCCAGCAGCCAATTGAGTAGCGGAGGGAACACCGGGGAGCTGTTTTTT
few	-	TRBV5-4	TRBJ1-3	CASSGGLSGNTIYF	TGTGCCAGCAGCGGCGGACTCTCTGGAAACACCATATATTTT
-	TRBD1	TRBV11-2	TRBJ1-2	CASSSTGDYGYTF	TGTGCCAGCAGCTCTACAGGGGACTATGGCTACACCTTC
-	TRBD2	TRBV9	TRBJ2-2	CASSEAGGASGELFF	TGTGCCAGCAGTGAGGCGGGGGGCGCCTCCGGGGAGCTGTTTTTT
-	TRBD2	TRBV2	TRBJ2-5	CASSPTSGKETQYF	TGTGCCAGCAGCCCGACTAGCGGAAAAGAGACCCAGTACTTC
-	-	TRBV5-1	TRBJ2-5	CASSLVGRETQYF	TGCGCCAGCAGCTTGGTGGGGAGAGAGACCCAGTACTTC
-	TRBD1	TRBV6-1	TRBJ1-2	CASSAGQGGDGYTF	TGTGCCAGCAGTGCGGGACAGGGTGGGGATGGCTACACCTTC
once	-	TRBV18	TRBJ1-1	CASSPGQAEAFF	TGTGCCAGCTCCCCGGGACAAGCTGAAGCTTTCTTT
-	-	TRBV2	TRBJ2-2	CASSENSNTGELFF	TGTGCCAGCAGTGAAAACAGCAACACCGGGGAGCTGTTTTTT
-	TRBD2	TRBV7-6	TRBJ2-1	CASSSSLAGGTYNEQFF	TGTGCCAGCAGCTCCTCTCTAGCGGGAGGAACGTACAATGAGCAGTTCTTC
few	-	TRBV11-3	TRBJ2-5	CASSLGAVQETQYF	TGTGCCAGCAGCTTAGGCGCCGTACAAGAGACCCAGTACTTC
-	TRBD1	TRBV5-5	TRBJ1-6	CASRPGQGYSPLHF	TGTGCCAGCAGACCGGGACAGGGGTATTCACCCCTCCACTTT
few	TRBD2	TRBV12-5	TRBJ2-4	CASGLDRLARYF	TGTGCTAGTGGTTTGGACAGACTAGCTCGGTACTTC
-	TRBD2	TRBV5-5	TRBJ2-5	CASSFTSGGETQYF	TGTGCCAGCAGCTTCACTAGCGGGGGAGAGACCCAGTACTTC
once	-	TRBV29-1	TRBJ2-6	CSVVRAGANVLTF	TGCAGCGTTGTCCGGGCTGGGGCCAACGTCCTGACTTTC
-	TRBD1	TRBV18	TRBJ1-1	CASSPPTGGARTEAFF	TGTGCCAGCTCACCACCCACAGGGGGAGCACGAACTGAAGCTTTCTTT
-	-	TRBV29-1	TRBJ2-1	CSVESGERVGEQFF	TGCAGCGTTGAATCGGGGGAGAGGGTCGGTGAGCAGTTCTTC
-	-	TRBV5-4	TRBJ1-3	CASSPRLSGSGNTIYF	TGTGCCAGCAGCCCGCGTCTAAGTGGCTCTGGAAACACCATATATTTT
once	TRBD1	TRBV9	TRBJ2-1	CASSERTGEIYNEQFF	TGTGCCAGCAGCGAGAGGACAGGGGAAATCTACAATGAGCAGTTCTTC
-	TRBD2	TRBV2	TRBJ2-7	CASSEGSGRAGEQYF	TGTGCCAGCAGTGAAGGTAGTGGGAGGGCCGGCGAGCAGTACTTC
-	-	TRBV9	TRBJ2-1	CASGPAGVNEQFF	TGTGCCAGCGGCCCAGCAGGGGTGAATGAGCAGTTCTTC
-	TRBD2	TRBV5-1	TRBJ2-7	CASSGLAGKSSYEQYF	TGCGCCAGCTCAGGACTAGCGGGGAAAAGCTCCTACGAGCAGTACTTC
-	-	TRBV28	TRBJ1-5	CASSSEDNNQPQHF	TGTGCCAGCAGTTCAGAGGACAACAATCAGCCCCAGCATTTT